One sample yielded the 6 T cell receptor beta chains listed below, sequenced in a study of blood T cells in healthy people across ages. Together with a sample-barcoded 5' primer, a J-beta primer mix was included in a second PCR lasting roughly 6 to 12 cycles. Using its own MiXCR run on the 5' RACE reads, TCRdb lists one record per CDR3 protein. This table has 600,000 to 850,000 distinct CDR3 sequences, around 40% appearing once. Input material: blood. All receptors come from a woman aged 55-70 years in good health.

This clonotype appeared a few times. The V and J genes are TRBV29-1 and TRBJ2-3; 7 bases map to TRBD1. This CDR3 region has 14 residues. The germline V gene encodes CDR1 SQVTM and CDR2 ANQGSEA. V gave up 0 bases and J gave up 4 bases; unmatched junction bases: 4. CDR3 protein: CSVEDRGWADTQYF. CDR3 nucleotide sequence: TGCAGCGTTGAAGACAGGGGGTGGGCAGATACGCAGTATTTT.

The chain has TRBV3-1 and TRBJ2-3, with TRBD2 identical over 9 bases. With 4 bases clipped from V and 7 bases from J, the junction kept 9 bases outside the gene matches. Germline lookup yields CDR1 LGHDT and CDR2 YNNKEL (reference sequence). The CDR3 totals 15 residues. The CDR3 DNA reads TGTGCCAGCAGCCCACCGGGACTAGCAGAGAATACGCAGTATTTT. Protein product: CASSPPGLAENTQYF.

This clonotype was counted at least ten times. The V call is TRBV5-1, the J call TRBJ1-6; maybe TRBD1 (5 bases). Germline V lookup: CDR1 SGHRS, CDR2 YFSETQ. Trimming took 4 bases from V and 8 from J, leaving 10 bases between them. The CDR3 covers 13 residues. The CDR3 spells CASSPRGDSPLHF. The CDR3 nucleotides read TGCGCCAGCAGCCCTAGGGGCGATTCACCCCTCCACTTT.

The sample holds a few counts of this clonotype. This chain joins TRBV27 and TRBJ2-3, with D possibly being TRBD1 (7 bases). The V gene lost 7 bases and the J gene lost 6 bases, with 14 bases spanning the gap. The CDR3 covers 13 residues. The germline V gene has CDR1 MNHEY and CDR2 SMNVEV (reference sequence). In DNA, the CDR3 is TGTGCCAGCACCACACCAGGGGGGGATACGCAGTATTTT. Amino acid sequence: CASTTPGGDTQYF.

The chain employs TRBV20-1 and TRBJ1-5; no definite D call. Deletions cut 6 bases from V and 3 bases from J, with 12 bases between. The CDR3 has 13 residues. The V gene's germline CDR1 is DFQATT and CDR2 SNEGSKA (reference sequence). In DNA, the CDR3 is TGCAGTGCCAAAGGACGGCTCAATCAGCCCCAGCATTTT. Its protein is CSAKGRLNQPQHF.

The chain carries TRBV4-1 and TRBJ2-4; no clear D. The closer fit of TRBJ2-5 to the DNA end suggests the J call may be wrong. CDR3 length equals 13 residues. Germline CDR1 MGHRA, CDR2 YSYEKL. CDR3 in DNA: TGCGCCAGCAGCAGGATTCTTGGGGAGACCCAGTACTTC. Protein: CASSRILGETQYF.